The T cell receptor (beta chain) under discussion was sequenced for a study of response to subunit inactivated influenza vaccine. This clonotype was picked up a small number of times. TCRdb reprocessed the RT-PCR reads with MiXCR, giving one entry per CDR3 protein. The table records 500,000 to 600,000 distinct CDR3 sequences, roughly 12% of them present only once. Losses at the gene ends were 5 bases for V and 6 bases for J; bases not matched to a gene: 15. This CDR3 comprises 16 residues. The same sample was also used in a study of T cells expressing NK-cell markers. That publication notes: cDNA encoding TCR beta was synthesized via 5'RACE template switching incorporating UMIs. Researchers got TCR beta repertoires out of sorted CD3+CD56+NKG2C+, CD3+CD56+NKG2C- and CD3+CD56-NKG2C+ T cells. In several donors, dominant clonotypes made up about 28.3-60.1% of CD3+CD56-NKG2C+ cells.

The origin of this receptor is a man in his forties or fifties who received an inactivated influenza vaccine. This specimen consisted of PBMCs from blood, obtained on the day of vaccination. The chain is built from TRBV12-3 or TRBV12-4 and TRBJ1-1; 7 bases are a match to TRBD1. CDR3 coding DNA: TGTGCCAGCAGTCCAAAGACAGGGCCTTTTTTCGCTGAAGCTTTCTTT. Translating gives CASSPKTGPFFAEAFF.